The present entry profiles one T cell receptor beta chain with its context. Its antigen is not known. This sample stems from a study of cytomegalovirus exposure and HLA in healthy donors. The study's findings and limits: Reports showed the classifier diagnosing cytomegalovirus status with high specificity and sensitivity. Excluded: some indistinguishable V segments such as TRBV6-2 and TRBV6-3. Segments of the TCR beta V type were, in most cases, productive about 87% or about 30% of the time in an earlier analysis.

The PCR was carried out with 60 Vbeta primers and 13 Jbeta primers. Some clones are missing from TCRdb's copy, which holds only in-frame ones; the method was immunoSEQ multiplex PCR. The profile shows 150,000 to 250,000 clones, 70% to 90% of them singletons. With 4 bases clipped from V and 5 bases from J, the junction kept 4 bases outside the gene matches. Germline V lookup: CDR1 MRHNA, CDR2 SNTAGT. The CDR3 extends over 14 amino acids. The TCR was taken from a woman between 50 and 59 years old in good health and CMV-seronegative. The rearrangement links TRBV6-4 to TRBJ2-2; 7 bases fit TRBD1. Sequenced sample: PBMCs. This CDR3 is CASSVTGETGELFF. CDR3 bases: TGTGCCAGCAGTGTAACAGGGGAGACCGGGGAGCTGTTTTTT.